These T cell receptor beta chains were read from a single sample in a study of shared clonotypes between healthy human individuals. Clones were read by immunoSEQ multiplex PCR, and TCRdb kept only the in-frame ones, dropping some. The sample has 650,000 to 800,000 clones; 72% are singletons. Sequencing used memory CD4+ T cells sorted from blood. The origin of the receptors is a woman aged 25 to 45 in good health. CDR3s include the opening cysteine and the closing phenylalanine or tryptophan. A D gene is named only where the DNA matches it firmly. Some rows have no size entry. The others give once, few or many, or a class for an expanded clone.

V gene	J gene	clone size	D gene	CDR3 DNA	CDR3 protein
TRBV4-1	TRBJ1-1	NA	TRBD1	TGCGCCAGCAGCCCCCCTACCCGGACAGGGGATGAAGCTTTCTTT	CASSPPTRTGDEAFF
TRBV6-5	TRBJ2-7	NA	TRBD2	TGTGCCAGCAGACCGGGAGGATTCTACGAGCAGTACTTC	CASRPGGFYEQYF
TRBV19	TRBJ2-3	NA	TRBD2	TGTGCCAGCCTTGGACTAGCGGGAGAAGGTGGCACAGATACGCAGTATTTT	CASLGLAGEGGTDTQYF
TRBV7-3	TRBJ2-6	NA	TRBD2	TGTGCCAGCAGCTTATCCCTAGCGGCTGGGGCCAACGTCCTGACTTTC	CASSLSLAAGANVLTF
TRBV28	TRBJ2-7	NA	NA	TGTGCCAGCAGTTTAACCAGCGGATCCTACGAGCAGTACTTC	CASSLTSGSYEQYF
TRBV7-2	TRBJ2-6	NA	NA	TGTGCCAGCAGGCCATTTGGGGCCAACGTCCTGACTTTC	CASRPFGANVLTF
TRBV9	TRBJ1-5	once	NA	TGTGCCAGCAGCGGGACAAACGACAATCAGCCCCAGCATTTT	CASSGTNDNQPQHF
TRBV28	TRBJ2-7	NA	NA	TGTGCCAGCAGTTTAGATGTCTACCCCTACGAGCAGTACTTC	CASSLDVYPYEQYF
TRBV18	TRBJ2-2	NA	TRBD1	TGTGCCAGCTCACCAAGACAGGGTGAGGGCACCGGGGAGCTGTTTTTT	CASSPRQGEGTGELFF
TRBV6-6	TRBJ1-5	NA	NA	TGTGCCAGCAGTTACTCAGGGCAGACGAATCAGCCCCAGCATTTT	CASSYSGQTNQPQHF
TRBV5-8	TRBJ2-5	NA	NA	TGTGCCAGCAGCTTGGGTCACTTCCAAGAGACCCAGTACTTC	CASSLGHFQETQYF
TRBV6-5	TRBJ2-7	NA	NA	TGTGCCAGCAGTTTATCCGGGACAACAGACTACGAGCAGTACTTC	CASSLSGTTDYEQYF
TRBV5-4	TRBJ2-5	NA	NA	TGTGCCAGCAGCCCCACAGGGACTTGGGAGACCCAGTACTTC	CASSPTGTWETQYF
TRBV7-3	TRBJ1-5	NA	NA	TGTGCCAGCCTATGGGAGAAATATCAGCCCCAGCATTTT	CASLWEKYQPQHF
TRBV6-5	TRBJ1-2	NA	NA	TGTGCCAGCAGTTACGGGTGGAGACGTGCGGAGGGCTACACCTTC	CASSYGWRRAEGYTF
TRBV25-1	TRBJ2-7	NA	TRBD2	TGTGCCAGCAGCAGGACTAGCGGGGGCCCCTACGAGCAGTACTTC	CASSRTSGGPYEQYF
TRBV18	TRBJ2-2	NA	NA	TGTGCCAGCTCACCCCCGGCCAGAAACACCGGGGAGCTGTTTTTT	CASSPPARNTGELFF
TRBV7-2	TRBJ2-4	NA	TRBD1	TGTGCCAGCAGCCCTGGACAGGATACCAAAAACATTCAGTACTTC	CASSPGQDTKNIQYF
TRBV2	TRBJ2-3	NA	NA	TGTGCCAGCAGTGGACCCGGGGGCCGGGATACGCAGTATTTT	CASSGPGGRDTQYF
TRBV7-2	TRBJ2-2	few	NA	TGTGCCAGCAGCTCTGAGGGGACGGACTCTGTAGGGGAGCTGTTTTTT	CASSSEGTDSVGELFF
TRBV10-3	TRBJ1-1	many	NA	TGTGCCAGCGCGATACAGGGAGGGACTGAAGCTTTCTTT	CASAIQGGTEAFF
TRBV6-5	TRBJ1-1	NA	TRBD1	TGTGCCAGCAGTTACTCTGGGACAGGGGGCTTCACTGAAGCTTTCTTT	CASSYSGTGGFTEAFF
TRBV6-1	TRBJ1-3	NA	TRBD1	TGTGCCAGCAGGCCCGAGGGGGCAGGAAACACCATATATTTT	CASRPEGAGNTIYF
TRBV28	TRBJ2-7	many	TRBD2	TGTGCCAGCAAGACTAGCGGGAGTGGCAGGGAGCAGTACTTC	CASKTSGSGREQYF
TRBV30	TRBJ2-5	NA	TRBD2	TGTGCCTGGTCCCGACTAGCGGTCCAAGAGACCCAGTACTTC	CAWSRLAVQETQYF
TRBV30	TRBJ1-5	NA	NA	TGTGCCTGGAATACAGGGTTCGGGAGCAATCAGCCCCAGCATTTT	CAWNTGFGSNQPQHF
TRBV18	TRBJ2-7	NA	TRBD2	TGTGCCAGCTCACTCGGGACTAGCGGGAATTCCGTATACTACGAGCAGTACTTC	CASSLGTSGNSVYYEQYF
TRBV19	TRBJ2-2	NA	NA	TGTGCCAGTAGTATCGGGGGTCGAGCCGGGGAGCTGTTTTTT	CASSIGGRAGELFF
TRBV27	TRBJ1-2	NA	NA	TGTGCCAGCAGTAACACCCGACGTAGTTTTGGCTACACCTTC	CASSNTRRSFGYTF
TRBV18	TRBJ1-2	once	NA	TGTGCCAGCTCACCACAGTCACTTAACTATGGCTACACCTTC	CASSPQSLNYGYTF
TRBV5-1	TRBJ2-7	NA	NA	TGCGCCAGCAGCTTGGAAGGTCCGGACAATGTACAGTACTTC	CASSLEGPDNVQYF
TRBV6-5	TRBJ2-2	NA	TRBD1	TGTGCCAGCAGGCGGACAGGGGGAGCCGGGGAGCTGTTTTTT	CASRRTGGAGELFF
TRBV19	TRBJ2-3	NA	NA	TGTGCCAGTACGCTTTCTAGCGCTTGGAGCACAGATACGCAGTATTTT	CASTLSSAWSTDTQYF
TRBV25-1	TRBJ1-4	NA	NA	TGTGCCAGCAGTGATGGACAGCGTAATGAAAAACTGTTTTTT	CASSDGQRNEKLFF
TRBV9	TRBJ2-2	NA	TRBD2	TGTGCCAGCAGCCTCCTCGGGGGGGGACACAACACCGGGGAGCTGTTTTTT	CASSLLGGGHNTGELFF
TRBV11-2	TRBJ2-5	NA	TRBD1	TGTGCCAGCACCTCGATAAGGGGGCGAGAGACCCAGTACTTC	CASTSIRGRETQYF
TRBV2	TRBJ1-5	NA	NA	TGTGCCAGCAGTCGGACAGTTCAGCCCCAGCATTTT	CASSRTVQPQHF